Sequencing of this T cell receptor (beta chain) was carried out in a study of T-cell reconstitution after alpha-beta-depleted transplantation in children. The V gene lost 1 base and the J gene lost 5 bases, with 8 bases spanning the gap. Germline V gives CDR1 LNHNV, CDR2 YYDKDF (reference sequence). This CDR3 region has 13 residues. Whole-study findings and limits: Recipient T cells and thymic progenitors that survived were the source of the high TCRbeta diversity seen at day 60 in some patients. Reported findings indicate that, about two months after transplant, alpha-beta T cells came from several hundred expanded clones, which were derived from non-depleted graft cells.

Of note for this clonotype: The antigen remains undetermined.

Unique molecular identifiers were used in preparing the TCRbeta library. Each CDR3 protein is one row after TCRdb ran MiXCR on the PCR reads. Of 450,000 to 550,000 distinct CDR3 sequences detected, 11% appear once; the ten largest clones hold 14%. This TCR was recovered from a female patient younger than 10 who had a stem cell transplant for aplastic anemia, so the T cells may come from the graft donor. The sample here was PBMCs, mostly from graft donor cells, taken 180 days after TCRalphabeta/CD19-depleted stem cell transplant. The chain recombines TRBV15 with TRBJ1-1; D is undetermined. CDR3 nucleotide sequence: TGTGCCACCAGCAGAGCTGGGGTGACTGAAGCTTTCTTT. Translating it yields CATSRAGVTEAFF.